This T cell receptor (beta chain) was sequenced in a study of blood T cells in healthy people across ages. Trimming stripped 1 base from V and 4 bases from J, with 14 bases between. The CDR3 spans 15 residues. The V gene's germline CDR1 is DFQATT and CDR2 SNEGSKA (reference sequence). Study observations and caveats: CMV status of donors was not determined, possibly confounding expanded clonotype changes. Among long-lived donors, naive CD4+ cells were more numerous and diversity higher than in aged donors.

This clonotype turned up a few times. What it binds is not known. Then a second PCR, running roughly 7 to 11 cycles, was carried out with a sample-barcoded 5' primer and a J-beta primer mix. One entry per CDR3 protein, called by TCRdb with MiXCR from the 5' RACE reads. The table lists approximately 1.5 million distinct CDR3 sequences, around 36% of them singletons. A minimum of 7 million PBMCs was isolated per sample. The sequence was collected from a woman in her twenties or thirties in good health. The chain joins TRBV20-1 to TRBJ1-5, with D possibly being TRBD1 (5 bases). The sequenced sample was blood. CDR3 DNA: TGCAGTGCTAGAGCGACCGGGACGTCGAATCAGCCCCAGCATTTT. It is translated as CSARATGTSNQPQHF.